This TCR beta chain was captured in a study of patients and donors after allogeneic stem cell transplantation (dated by TCRdb to the early 2020s). CDR3 length: 14 amino acids, cysteine to phenylalanine. Just CDR3 DNA is preserved here, 42 bases in frame from base 1. Trimming costs V 2 bases and J 2 bases, and their ends lie 10 bases apart. CDR1 is given as GTSNPN and CDR2 as SVGIG, both from the germline V gene (reference sequence). Only a few counts were recorded for this clonotype. There is no known antigen for this receptor. No base qualities exist here, and no much larger clone lies one base off it. Libraries were built with RT-PCR. The instrument given in TCRdb is NextSeq 550. Clones were called with MiXCR by TCRdb after fastp trimmed the public reads at Q25, and only in-frame beta chains were retained. Here each entry gathers all rows of one CDR3 protein and keeps the most common genes and DNA. The sample table shows 800,000 to 1,000,000 distinct CDR3 sequences, and 18% are seen once. The top ten clonotypes cover under 6.5% of the sample.

The chain links TRBV30 with TRBJ1-5; the D segment cannot be called with confidence. This TCR derives from a human donor who was either an allogeneic HSCT recipient or a stem cell or donor lymphocyte infusion donor (not recorded which). It is not recorded whose cells these are; they may come from a transplant donor. The sequenced material came from blood, either unsorted or a sorted T cell fraction (not recorded which). The DNA reads TGTGCCTGGAGTCTCCCTGGGGGCAATCAGCCCCAGCATTTT. Its coded protein is CAWSLPGGNQPQHF.